This T cell receptor (beta chain) was observed in a study of Ad26.COV2.S vaccination and SARS-CoV-2 variants. The data were produced by immunoSEQ multiplex PCR, yet TCRdb's version contains in-frame clones alone and is incomplete. This table has approximately 340,000 clones, about 90% appearing once. In regard to this clone: Antigen: not known.

Germline V gene lookup returns CDR1 LNHDA and CDR2 SQIVND (reference sequence). With 3 bases removed from V and 8 bases from J, the gap between germline ends came to 10 bases. The CDR3 spans 12 residues. Whole-study findings and limits: It was vaccine recipients, not placebo recipients, who had the higher spike-specific TCR breadth. Researchers cautioned that TCR breadth and depth analyses may have underestimated total T cell responses. The breadth of spike-specific CD8+ and CD4+ T cell responses after vaccination was reportedly substantial. Vaccine and placebo recipients had comparable breadth of non-spike TCRs.

Sample: peripheral blood, taken after recovery from COVID-19. The V call is TRBV19, the J call TRBJ1-2, with D hard to call. The clonotype originates from a human donor who had recovered from COVID-19. CDR3 protein: CASSIILGGYTF. CDR3 in DNA: TGTGCCAGTAGTATTATCTTGGGAGGCTACACCTTC.